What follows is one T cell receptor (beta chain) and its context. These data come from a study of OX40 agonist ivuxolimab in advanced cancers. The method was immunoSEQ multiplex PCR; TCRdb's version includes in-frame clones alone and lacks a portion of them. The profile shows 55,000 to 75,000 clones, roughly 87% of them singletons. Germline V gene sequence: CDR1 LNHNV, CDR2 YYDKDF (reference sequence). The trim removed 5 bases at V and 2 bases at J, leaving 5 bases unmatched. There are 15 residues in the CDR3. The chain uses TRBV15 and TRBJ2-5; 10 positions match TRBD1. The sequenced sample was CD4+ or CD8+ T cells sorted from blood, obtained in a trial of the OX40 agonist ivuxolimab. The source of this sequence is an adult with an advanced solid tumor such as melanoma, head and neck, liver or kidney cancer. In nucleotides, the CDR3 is TGTGCCACCAGCTCACCGGACAGGGGGCAAGAGACCCAGTACTTC. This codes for CATSSPDRGQETQYF.